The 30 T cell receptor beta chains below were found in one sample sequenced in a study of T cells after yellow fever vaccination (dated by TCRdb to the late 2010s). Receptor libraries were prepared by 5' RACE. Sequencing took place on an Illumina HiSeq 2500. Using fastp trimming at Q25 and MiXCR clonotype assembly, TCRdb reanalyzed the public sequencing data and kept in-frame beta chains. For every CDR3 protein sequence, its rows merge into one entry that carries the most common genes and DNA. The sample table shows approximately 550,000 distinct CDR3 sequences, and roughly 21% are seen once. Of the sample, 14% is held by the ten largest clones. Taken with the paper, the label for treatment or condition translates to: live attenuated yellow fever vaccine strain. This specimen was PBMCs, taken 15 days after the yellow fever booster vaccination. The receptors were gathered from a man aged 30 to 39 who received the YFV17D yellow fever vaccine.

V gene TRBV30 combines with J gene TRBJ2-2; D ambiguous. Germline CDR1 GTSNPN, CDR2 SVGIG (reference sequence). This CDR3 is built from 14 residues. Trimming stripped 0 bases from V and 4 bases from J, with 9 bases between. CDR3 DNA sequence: TGTGCCTGGAGTGTAGCCGGGTCCACCGGGGAGCTGTTTTTT. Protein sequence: CAWSVAGSTGELFF.

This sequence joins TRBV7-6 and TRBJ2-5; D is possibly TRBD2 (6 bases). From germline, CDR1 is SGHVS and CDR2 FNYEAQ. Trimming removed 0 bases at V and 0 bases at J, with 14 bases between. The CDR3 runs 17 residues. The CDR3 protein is CASSLAVAGTYQETQYF. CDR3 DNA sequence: TGTGCCAGCAGCTTAGCTGTGGCGGGAACGTACCAAGAGACCCAGTACTTC.

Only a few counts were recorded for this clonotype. CDR3 in amino acids: CASRPGQGTSPLHF. DNA for the CDR3: TGTGCCAGCCGGCCGGGACAGGGGACTTCACCCCTCCACTTT. This chain joins TRBV27 and TRBJ1-6; TRBD1 matches 10 bases. Losses at the gene ends were 8 bases for V and 9 bases for J; bases not matched to a gene: 7. This CDR3 spans 14 amino acids. The germline gives CDR1 MNHEY, CDR2 SMNVEV (reference sequence).

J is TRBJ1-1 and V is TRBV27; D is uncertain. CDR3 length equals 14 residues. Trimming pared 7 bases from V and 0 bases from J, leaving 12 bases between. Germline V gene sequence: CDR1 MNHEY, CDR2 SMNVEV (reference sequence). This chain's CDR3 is CASTDNLMNTEAFF. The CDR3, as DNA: TGTGCCAGCACAGATAATCTCATGAACACTGAAGCTTTCTTT.

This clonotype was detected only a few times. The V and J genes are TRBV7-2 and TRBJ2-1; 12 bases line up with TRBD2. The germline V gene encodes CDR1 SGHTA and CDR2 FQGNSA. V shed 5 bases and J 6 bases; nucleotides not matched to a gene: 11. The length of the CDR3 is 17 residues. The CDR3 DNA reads TGTGCCAGCAGCCTACGCGGACTAGCGGGATCCGGCAATGAGCAGTTCTTC. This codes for CASSLRGLAGSGNEQFF. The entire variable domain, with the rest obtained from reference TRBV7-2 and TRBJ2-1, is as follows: GAGVSQSPSNKVTEKGKDVELRCDPISGHTALYWYRQSLGQGLEFLIYFQGNSAPDKSGLPSDRFSAERTGGSVSTLTIQRTQQEDSAVYLCASSLRGLAGSGNEQFFGPGTRLTVL.

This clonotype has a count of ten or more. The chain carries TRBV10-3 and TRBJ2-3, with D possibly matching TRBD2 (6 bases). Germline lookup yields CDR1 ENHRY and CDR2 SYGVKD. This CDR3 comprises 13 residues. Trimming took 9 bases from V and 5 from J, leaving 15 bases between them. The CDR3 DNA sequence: TGTGCCATTAACACTCGACTAGAAGATACGCAGTATTTT. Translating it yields CAINTRLEDTQYF.

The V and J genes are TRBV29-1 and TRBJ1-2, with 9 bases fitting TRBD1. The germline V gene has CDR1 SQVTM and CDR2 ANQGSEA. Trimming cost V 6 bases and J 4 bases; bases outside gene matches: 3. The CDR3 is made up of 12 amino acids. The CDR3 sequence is CSVDRGGYGYTF. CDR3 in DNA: TGCAGCGTGGACAGGGGAGGCTATGGCTACACCTTC.

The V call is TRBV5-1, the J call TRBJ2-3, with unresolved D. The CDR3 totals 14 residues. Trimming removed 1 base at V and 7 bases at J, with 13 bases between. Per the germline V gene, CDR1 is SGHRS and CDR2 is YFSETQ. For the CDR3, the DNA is TGCGCCAGCAGCTTGATAAGGGTTGGAAATACGCAGTATTTT. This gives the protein CASSLIRVGNTQYF.

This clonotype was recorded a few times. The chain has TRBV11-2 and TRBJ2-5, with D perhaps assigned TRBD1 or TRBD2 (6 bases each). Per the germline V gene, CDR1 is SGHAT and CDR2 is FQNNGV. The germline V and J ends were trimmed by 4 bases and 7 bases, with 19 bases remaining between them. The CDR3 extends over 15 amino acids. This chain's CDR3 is CASSSAGQAFVTQYF. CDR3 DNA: TGTGCCAGCAGCTCCGCGGGACAAGCTTTCGTGACCCAGTACTTC.

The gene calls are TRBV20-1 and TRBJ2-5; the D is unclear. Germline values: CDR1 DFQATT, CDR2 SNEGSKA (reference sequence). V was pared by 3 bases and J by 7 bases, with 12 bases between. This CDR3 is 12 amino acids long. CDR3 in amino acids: CSARSGEVTQYF. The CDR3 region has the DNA TGCAGTGCTAGGTCTGGGGAAGTGACCCAGTACTTC.

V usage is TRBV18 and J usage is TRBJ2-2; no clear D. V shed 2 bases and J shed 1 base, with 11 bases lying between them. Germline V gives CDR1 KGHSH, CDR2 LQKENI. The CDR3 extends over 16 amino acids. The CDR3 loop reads CASSPIRPENTGELFF. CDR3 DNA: TGTGCCAGCTCACCAATACGGCCAGAGAACACCGGGGAGCTGTTTTTT.

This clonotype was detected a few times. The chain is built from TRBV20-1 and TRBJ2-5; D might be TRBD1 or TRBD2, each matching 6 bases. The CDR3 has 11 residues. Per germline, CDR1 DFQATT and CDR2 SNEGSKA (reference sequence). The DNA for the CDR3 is TGCATTCCGGAGGGGGTTGAGACCCAGTACTTC. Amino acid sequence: CIPEGVETQYF.

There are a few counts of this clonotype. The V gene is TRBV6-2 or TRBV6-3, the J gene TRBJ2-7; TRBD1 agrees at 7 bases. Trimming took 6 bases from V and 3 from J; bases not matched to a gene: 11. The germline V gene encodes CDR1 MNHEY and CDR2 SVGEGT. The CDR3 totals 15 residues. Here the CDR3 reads CASRREDRVFYEQYF. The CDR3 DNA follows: TGTGCCAGCAGGCGTGAAGACAGGGTCTTCTACGAGCAGTACTTC.

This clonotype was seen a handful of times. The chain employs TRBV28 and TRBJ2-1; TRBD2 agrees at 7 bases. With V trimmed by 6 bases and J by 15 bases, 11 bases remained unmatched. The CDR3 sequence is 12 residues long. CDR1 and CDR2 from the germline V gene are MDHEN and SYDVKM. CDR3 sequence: CASRLAGASSFF. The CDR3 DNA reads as TGTGCCAGCAGGCTTGCGGGAGCCTCGTCGTTCTTC.

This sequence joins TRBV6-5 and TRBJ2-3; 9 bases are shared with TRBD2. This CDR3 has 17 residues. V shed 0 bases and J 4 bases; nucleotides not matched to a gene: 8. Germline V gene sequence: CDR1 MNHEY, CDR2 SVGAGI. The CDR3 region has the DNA TGTGCCAGCAGTTACTCGCGGGTTGCGGGAGGGGCAGATACGCAGTATTTT. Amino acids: CASSYSRVAGGADTQYF.

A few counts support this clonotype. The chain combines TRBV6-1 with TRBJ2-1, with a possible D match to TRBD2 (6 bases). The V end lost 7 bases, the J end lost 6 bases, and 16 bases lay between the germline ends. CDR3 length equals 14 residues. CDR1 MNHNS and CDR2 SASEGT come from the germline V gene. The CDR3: CASKVGGSVNEQFF. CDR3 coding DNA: TGTGCCAGCAAAGTCGGGGGATCGGTCAATGAGCAGTTCTTC.

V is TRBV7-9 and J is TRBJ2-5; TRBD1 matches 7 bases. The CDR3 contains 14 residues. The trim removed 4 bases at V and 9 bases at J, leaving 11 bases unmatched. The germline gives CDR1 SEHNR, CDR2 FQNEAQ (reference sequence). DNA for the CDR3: TGTGCCAGCAGCTCGGGACAGTCTACCGGGGCCCAGTACTTC. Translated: CASSSGQSTGAQYF.

This chain's CDR3 is CASGIGETDTQYF. The CDR3 DNA reads as TGCGCCAGCGGGATAGGAGAGACAGATACGCAGTATTTT. The rearrangement links TRBV5-1 to TRBJ2-3; D call uncertain. CDR1 SGHRS and CDR2 YFSETQ come from the germline V gene. CDR3 length: 13 amino acids. Trimming left V 7 bases short and J 3 bases short, with 12 bases between. Based on the CDR3 plus reference TRBV5-1 and TRBJ2-3, the full variable domain is KAGVTQTPRYLIKTRGQQVTLSCSPISGHRSVSWYQQTPGQGLQFLFEYFSETQRNKGNFPGRFSGRQFSNSRSEMNVSTLELGDSALYLCASGIGETDTQYFGPGTRLTVL.

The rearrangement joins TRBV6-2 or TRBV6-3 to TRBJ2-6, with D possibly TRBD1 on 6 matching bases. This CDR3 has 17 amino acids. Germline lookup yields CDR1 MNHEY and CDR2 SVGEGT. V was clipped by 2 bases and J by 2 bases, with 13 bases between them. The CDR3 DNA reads TGTGCCAGCAGTTACAACAGGGTTAAAACTGGGGCCAACGTCCTGACTTTC. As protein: CASSYNRVKTGANVLTF.

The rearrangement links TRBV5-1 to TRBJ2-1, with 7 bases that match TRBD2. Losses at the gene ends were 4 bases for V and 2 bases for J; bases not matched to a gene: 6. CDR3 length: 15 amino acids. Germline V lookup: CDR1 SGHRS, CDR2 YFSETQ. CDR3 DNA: TGCGCCAGCAGCACTGTGGCGGGAGCCTACAATGAGCAGTTCTTC. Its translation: CASSTVAGAYNEQFF.

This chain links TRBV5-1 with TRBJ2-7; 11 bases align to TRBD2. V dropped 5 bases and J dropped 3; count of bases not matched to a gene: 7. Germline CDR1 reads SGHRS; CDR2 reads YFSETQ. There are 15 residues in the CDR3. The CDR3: CASRGLAEEGYEQYF. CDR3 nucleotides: TGCGCCAGCAGGGGACTAGCGGAGGAGGGCTACGAGCAGTACTTC.

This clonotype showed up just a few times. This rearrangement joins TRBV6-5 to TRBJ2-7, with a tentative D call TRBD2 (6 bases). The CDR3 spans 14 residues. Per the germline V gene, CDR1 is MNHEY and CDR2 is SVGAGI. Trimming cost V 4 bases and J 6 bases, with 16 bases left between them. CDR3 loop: CASSLGGAVVEQYF. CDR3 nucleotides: TGTGCCAGCAGTTTGGGAGGAGCCGTGGTCGAGCAGTACTTC.

The CDR3 loop is CSAAKDSYEQYF. The CDR3 nucleotides read TGCAGTGCTGCCAAAGACTCCTACGAGCAGTACTTC. The V call is TRBV20-1, the J call TRBJ2-7; D uncertain. The V and J ends lost 5 bases and 0 bases respectively, with 8 bases between them. Looked up from germline, CDR1 is DFQATT and CDR2 is SNEGSKA (reference sequence). The CDR3 covers 12 residues.

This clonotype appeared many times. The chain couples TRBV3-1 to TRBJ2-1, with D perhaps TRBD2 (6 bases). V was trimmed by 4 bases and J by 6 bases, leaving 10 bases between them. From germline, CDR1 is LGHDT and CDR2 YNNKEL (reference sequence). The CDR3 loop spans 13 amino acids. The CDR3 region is CASSLAVINEQFF. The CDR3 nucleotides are TGTGCCAGCAGCCTAGCGGTGATCAATGAGCAGTTCTTC.

DNA of the CDR3: TGTGCCAGCAGTTACTCTAGCGGGAGGACCCAAGAGACCCAGTACTTC. It translates to CASSYSSGRTQETQYF. The rearrangement links TRBV6-5 to TRBJ2-5; TRBD2 aligns across 10 bases. Germline V gives CDR1 MNHEY, CDR2 SVGAGI. The CDR3 runs to 16 residues. V lost 0 bases and J lost 1; bases outside the gene matches: 2.

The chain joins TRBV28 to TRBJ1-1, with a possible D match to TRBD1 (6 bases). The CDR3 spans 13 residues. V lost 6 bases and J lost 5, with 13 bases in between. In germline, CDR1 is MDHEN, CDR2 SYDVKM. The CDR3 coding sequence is TGTGCCAGCAGCCAGGGGTTATGGACTGAAGCTTTCTTT. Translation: CASSQGLWTEAFF.

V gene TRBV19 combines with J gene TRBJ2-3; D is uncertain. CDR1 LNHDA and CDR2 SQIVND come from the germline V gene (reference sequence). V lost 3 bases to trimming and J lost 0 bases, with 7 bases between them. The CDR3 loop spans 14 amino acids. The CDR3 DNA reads TGTGCCAGTAGTATCGGCTCCAGCACAGATACGCAGTATTTT. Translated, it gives CASSIGSSTDTQYF. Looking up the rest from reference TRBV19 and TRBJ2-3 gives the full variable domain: DGGITQSPKYLFRKEGQNVTLSCEQNLNHDAMYWYRQDPGQGLRLIYYSQIVNDFQKGDIAEGYSVSREKKESFPLTVTSAQKNPTAFYLCASSIGSSTDTQYFGPGTRLTVL.

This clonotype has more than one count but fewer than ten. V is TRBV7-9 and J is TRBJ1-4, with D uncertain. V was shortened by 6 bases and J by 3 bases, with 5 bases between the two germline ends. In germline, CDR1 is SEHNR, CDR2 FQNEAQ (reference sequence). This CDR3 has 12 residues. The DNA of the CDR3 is TGTGCCAGCAGGGGCGCTAATGAAAAACTGTTTTTT. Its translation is CASRGANEKLFF. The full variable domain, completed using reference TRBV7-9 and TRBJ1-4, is DTGVSQNPRHKITKRGQNVTFRCDPISEHNRLYWYRQTLGQGPEFLTYFQNEAQLEKSRLLSDRFSAERPKGSFSTLEIQRTEQGDSAMYLCASRGANEKLFFGSGTQLSVL.

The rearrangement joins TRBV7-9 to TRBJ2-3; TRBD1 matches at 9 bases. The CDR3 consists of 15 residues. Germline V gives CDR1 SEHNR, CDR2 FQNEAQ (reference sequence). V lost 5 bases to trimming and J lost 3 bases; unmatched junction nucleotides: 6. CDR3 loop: CASSVPGQGTDTQYF. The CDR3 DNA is TGTGCCAGCAGCGTCCCGGGACAGGGTACAGATACGCAGTATTTT. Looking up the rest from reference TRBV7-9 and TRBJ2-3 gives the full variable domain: DTGVSQNPRHKITKRGQNVTFRCDPISEHNRLYWYRQTLGQGPEFLTYFQNEAQLEKSRLLSDRFSAERPKGSFSTLEIQRTEQGDSAMYLCASSVPGQGTDTQYFGPGTRLTVL.

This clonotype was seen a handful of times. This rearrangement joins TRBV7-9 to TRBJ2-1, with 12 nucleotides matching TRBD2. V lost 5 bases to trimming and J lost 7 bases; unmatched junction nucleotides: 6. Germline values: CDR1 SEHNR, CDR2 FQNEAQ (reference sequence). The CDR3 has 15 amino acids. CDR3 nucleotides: TGTGCCAGCAGCCGCCTAGCGGGAGGGGCAAATGAGCAGTTCTTC. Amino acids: CASSRLAGGANEQFF.